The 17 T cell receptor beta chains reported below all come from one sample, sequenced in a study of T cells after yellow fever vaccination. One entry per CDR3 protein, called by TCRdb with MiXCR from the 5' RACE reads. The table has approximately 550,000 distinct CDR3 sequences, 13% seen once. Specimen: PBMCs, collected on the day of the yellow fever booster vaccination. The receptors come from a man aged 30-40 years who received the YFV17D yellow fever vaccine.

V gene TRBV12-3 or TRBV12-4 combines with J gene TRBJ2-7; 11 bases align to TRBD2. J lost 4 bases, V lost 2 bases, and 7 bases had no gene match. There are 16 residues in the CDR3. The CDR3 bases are TGTGCCAGCAGTTTACAGTTCACTAGCGGGAGTTACGAGCAGTACTTC. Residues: CASSLQFTSGSYEQYF.

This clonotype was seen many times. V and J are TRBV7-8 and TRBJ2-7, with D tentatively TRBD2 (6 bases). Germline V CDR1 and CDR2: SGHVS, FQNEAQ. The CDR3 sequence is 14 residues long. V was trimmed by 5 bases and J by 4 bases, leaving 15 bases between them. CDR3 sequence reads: CASSPGVIEYEQYF. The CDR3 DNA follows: TGTGCCAGCAGCCCGGGGGTTATTGAGTACGAGCAGTACTTC. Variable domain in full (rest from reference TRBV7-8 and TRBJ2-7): GAGVSQSPRYKVAKRGQDVALRCDPISGHVSLFWYQQALGQGPEFLTYFQNEAQLDKSGLPSDRFFAERPEGSVSTLKIQRTQQEDSAVYLCASSPGVIEYEQYFGPGTRLTVT.

CDR3 bases: TGTGCCAGCAGCCAAGAGGGCGGGAGCTCCTATAATTCACCCCTCCACTTT. This translates into CASSQEGGSSYNSPLHF. The chain couples TRBV4-2 to TRBJ1-6; D gene unclear. This CDR3 is 17 amino acids long. Trimming removed 0 bases at V and 0 bases at J, with 9 bases between. Germline assignment: CDR1 LGHNA and CDR2 YNFKEQ.

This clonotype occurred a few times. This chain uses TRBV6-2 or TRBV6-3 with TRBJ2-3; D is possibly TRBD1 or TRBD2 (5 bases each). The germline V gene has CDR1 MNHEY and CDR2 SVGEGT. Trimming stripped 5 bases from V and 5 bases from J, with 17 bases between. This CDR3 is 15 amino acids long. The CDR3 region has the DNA TGTGCCAGCAGTGCCTTTGGGACCCCTCAAGATACGCAGTATTTT. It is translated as CASSAFGTPQDTQYF.

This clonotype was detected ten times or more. The CDR3 coding sequence is TGCAGTGCTAGTGATAGCAATCAGCCCCAGCATTTT. It codes for CSASDSNQPQHF. The V call is TRBV20-1, the J call TRBJ1-5; D is ambiguous. V was clipped by 3 bases and J by 0 bases, with 3 bases between them. There are 12 residues in the CDR3. Looked up from germline, CDR1 is DFQATT and CDR2 is SNEGSKA (reference sequence).

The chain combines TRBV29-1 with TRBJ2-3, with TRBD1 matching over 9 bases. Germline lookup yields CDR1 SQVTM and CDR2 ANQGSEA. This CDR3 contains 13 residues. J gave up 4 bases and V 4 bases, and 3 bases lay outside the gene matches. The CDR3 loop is CSVGTGVADTQYF. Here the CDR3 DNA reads TGCAGCGTTGGGACAGGGGTAGCAGATACGCAGTATTTT.

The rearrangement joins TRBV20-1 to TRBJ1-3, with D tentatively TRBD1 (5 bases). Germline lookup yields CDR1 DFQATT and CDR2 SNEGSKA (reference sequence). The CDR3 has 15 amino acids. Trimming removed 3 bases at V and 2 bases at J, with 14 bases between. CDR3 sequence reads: CSARDTGTPGNTIYF. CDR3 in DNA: TGCAGTGCTAGGGATACCGGGACGCCTGGAAACACCATATATTTT.

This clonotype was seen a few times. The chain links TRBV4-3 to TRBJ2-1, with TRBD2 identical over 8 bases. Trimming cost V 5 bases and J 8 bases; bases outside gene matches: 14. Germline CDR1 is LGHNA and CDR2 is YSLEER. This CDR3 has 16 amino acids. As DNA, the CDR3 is TGCGCCAGCAGCTCCCTCGCGGGACTAGGTCTCTATGAGCAGTTCTTC. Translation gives CASSSLAGLGLYEQFF.

The CDR3 DNA is TGCAGTGCTAGAGATCCCGGCGGGAGGTACGAGCAGTACTTC. Encoded protein: CSARDPGGRYEQYF. This chain uses TRBV20-1 with TRBJ2-7; 8 positions match TRBD2. The CDR3 loop spans 14 amino acids. The germline V gene encodes CDR1 DFQATT and CDR2 SNEGSKA (reference sequence). Trimming cost V 0 bases and J 4 bases; bases outside gene matches: 5.

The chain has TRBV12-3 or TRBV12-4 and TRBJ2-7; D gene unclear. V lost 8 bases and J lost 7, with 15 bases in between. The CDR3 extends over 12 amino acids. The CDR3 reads CASSYPKGEQYF. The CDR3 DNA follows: TGTGCCAGCTCCTATCCCAAGGGTGAGCAGTACTTC.

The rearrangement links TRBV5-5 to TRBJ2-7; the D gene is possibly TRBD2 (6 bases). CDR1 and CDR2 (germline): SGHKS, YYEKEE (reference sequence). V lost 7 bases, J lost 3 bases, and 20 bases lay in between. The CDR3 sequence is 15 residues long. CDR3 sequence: CASLKEAGTLYEQYF. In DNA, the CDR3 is TGTGCCAGCTTAAAAGAGGCAGGGACTCTCTACGAGCAGTACTTC.

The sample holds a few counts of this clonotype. The CDR3 DNA follows: TGTGCCAGCAGGCTGCTAGCGGGAGCGGGTGAGCAGTTCTTC. Protein: CASRLLAGAGEQFF. V is TRBV7-2 and J is TRBJ2-1; 10 bases are shared with TRBD2. This CDR3 has 14 residues. J was trimmed by 9 bases and V by 6 bases; bases with no gene match: 8. Germline values: CDR1 SGHTA, CDR2 FQGNSA.

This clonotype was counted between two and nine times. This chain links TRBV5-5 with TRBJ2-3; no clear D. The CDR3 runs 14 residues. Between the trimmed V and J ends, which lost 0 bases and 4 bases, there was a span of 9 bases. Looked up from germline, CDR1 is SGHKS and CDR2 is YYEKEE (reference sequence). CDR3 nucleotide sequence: TGTGCCAGCAGCTTGGTTAGGGCAGCAGATACGCAGTATTTT. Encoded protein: CASSLVRAADTQYF.

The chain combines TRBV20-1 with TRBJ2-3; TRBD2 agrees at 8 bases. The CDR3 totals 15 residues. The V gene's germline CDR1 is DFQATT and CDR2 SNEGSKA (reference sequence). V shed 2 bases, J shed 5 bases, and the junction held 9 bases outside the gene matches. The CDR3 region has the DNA TGCAGTGCTAGAAATCCGGGAGGGCCAGGAGATACGCAGTATTTT. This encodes CSARNPGGPGDTQYF.

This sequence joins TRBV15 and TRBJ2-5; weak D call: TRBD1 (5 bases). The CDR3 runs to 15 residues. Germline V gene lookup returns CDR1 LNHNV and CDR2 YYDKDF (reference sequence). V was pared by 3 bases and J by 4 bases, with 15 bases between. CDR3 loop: CATSRAMSGIETQYF. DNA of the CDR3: TGTGCCACCAGCAGGGCCATGTCAGGGATAGAGACCCAGTACTTC. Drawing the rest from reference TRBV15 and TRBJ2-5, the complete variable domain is DAMVIQNPRYQVTQFGKPVTLSCSQTLNHNVMYWYQQKSSQAPKLLFHYYDKDFNNEADTPDNFQSRRPNTSFCFLDIRSPGLGDTAMYLCATSRAMSGIETQYFGPGTRLLVL.

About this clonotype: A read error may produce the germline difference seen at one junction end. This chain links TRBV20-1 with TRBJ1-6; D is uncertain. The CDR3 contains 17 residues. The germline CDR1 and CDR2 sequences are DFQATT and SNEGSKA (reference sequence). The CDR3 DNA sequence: TGCAGTGGTAGAGATTTGGCCCGCCTAGGAGGGAATTCACCCCTCCACTTT. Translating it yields CSGRDLARLGGNSPLHF.

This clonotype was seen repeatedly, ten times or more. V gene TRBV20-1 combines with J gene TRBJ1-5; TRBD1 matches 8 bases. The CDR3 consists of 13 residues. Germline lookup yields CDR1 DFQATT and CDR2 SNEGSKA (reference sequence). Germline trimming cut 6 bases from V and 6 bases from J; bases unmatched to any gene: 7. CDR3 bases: TGCAGTGCGGGGACAGGTGATAGTCAGCCCCAGCATTTT. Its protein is CSAGTGDSQPQHF.